These 5 T cell receptor beta chains were sequenced from one sample in a study of identical twins. TCRdb recomputed calls from the 5' RACE reads with MiXCR, one row per CDR3 protein. The sample consists of nearly 650,000 distinct CDR3 sequences, about 7.1% of them appearing once. The same specimen was also included in a second study, on yellow fever vaccine responses in identical twins.

The sequenced material came from PBMCs. The source of these receptors is a woman under 30 in good health.

This clonotype was counted a few times. This chain uses TRBV6-5 with TRBJ1-6, with D possibly matching TRBD1 (6 bases). The CDR3 sequence is 16 residues long. CDR1 and CDR2 from the germline V gene are MNHEY and SVGAGI. Between the trimmed V and J ends, which lost 0 bases and 7 bases, there was a span of 13 bases. The CDR3 DNA follows: TGTGCCAGCAGTTACTCGATAACAGGGTGGAATTCACCCCTCCACTTT. Translated, it gives CASSYSITGWNSPLHF.

The chain couples TRBV3-1 to TRBJ2-3; TRBD1 or TRBD2 may be the D gene (6 bases each). The CDR3 has 15 residues. V shed 8 bases and J shed 1 base, with 16 bases lying between them. Germline V CDR1 and CDR2: LGHDT, YNNKEL (reference sequence). The DNA of the CDR3 is TGTGCCAGCTCCTTAGCGGCAGGGGGCACAGATACGCAGTATTTT. Protein sequence: CASSLAAGGTDTQYF.

The rearrangement links TRBV11-2 to TRBJ2-3, with 10 bases fitting TRBD2. Germline trimming cut 4 bases from V and 0 bases from J; bases unmatched to any gene: 10. Germline V gene lookup returns CDR1 SGHAT and CDR2 FQNNGV. This CDR3 is built from 18 residues. The CDR3 sequence: CASSSSSGSRPSTDTQYF. The CDR3 coding sequence is TGTGCCAGCAGCTCGTCTAGCGGGAGTCGTCCGAGCACAGATACGCAGTATTTT.

This chain uses TRBV6-5 with TRBJ2-1, with a tentative D call TRBD2 (5 bases). This CDR3 has 15 residues. V was shortened by 0 bases and J by 0 bases, with 6 bases between the two germline ends. Germline V gives CDR1 MNHEY, CDR2 SVGAGI. CDR3 sequence: CASSYSRDSYNEQFF. The DNA for the CDR3 is TGTGCCAGCAGTTACTCCCGGGACTCCTACAATGAGCAGTTCTTC.

This clonotype showed up just a few times. The rearrangement joins TRBV3-1 to TRBJ1-1; D perhaps matches TRBD1 (5 bases). This CDR3 has 15 residues. Trimming shortened V by 1 base and J by 0 bases, and 9 bases separated the two germline ends. Germline CDR1 is LGHDT and CDR2 is YNNKEL (reference sequence). CDR3 loop: CASSQGTDMNTEAFF. The CDR3 nucleotides are TGTGCCAGCAGCCAAGGCACGGACATGAACACTGAAGCTTTCTTT.